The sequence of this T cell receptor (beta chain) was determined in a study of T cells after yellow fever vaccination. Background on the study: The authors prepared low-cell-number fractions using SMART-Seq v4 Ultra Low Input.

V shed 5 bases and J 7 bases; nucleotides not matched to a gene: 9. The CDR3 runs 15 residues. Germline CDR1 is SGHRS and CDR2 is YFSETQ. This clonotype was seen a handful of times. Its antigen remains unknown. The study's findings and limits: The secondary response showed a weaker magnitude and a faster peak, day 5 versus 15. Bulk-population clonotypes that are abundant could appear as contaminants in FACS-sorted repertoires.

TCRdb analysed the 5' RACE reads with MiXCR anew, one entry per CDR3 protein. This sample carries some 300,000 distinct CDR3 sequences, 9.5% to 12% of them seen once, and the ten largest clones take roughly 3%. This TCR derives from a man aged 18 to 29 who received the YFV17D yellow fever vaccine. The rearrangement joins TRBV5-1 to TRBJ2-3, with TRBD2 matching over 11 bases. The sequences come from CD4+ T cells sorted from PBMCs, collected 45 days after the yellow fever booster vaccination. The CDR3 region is CASRPTSGGDYTQYF. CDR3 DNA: TGCGCCAGCAGGCCAACTAGCGGGGGAGATTATACGCAGTATTTT.